This T cell receptor (beta chain) emerged from a study of blood T cell repertoires in COVID-19. Sequenced by immunoSEQ multiplex PCR; TCRdb stores in-frame clones only, minus some. The table records roughly 190,000 clones, 65% to 85% of them present only once. CDR1 and CDR2 from the germline V gene are SEHNR and FQNEAQ (reference sequence). Germline trimming cut 3 bases from V and 5 bases from J; bases unmatched to any gene: 4. The CDR3 runs 15 residues. This clonotype was obtained from a woman in her thirties who had recovered from COVID-19. The V and J genes are TRBV7-9 and TRBJ1-2, with 12 bases identical to TRBD1. Specimen: PBMCs or T cells enriched from blood (not recorded which). CDR3 loop: CASSLGTGGRYGYTF. CDR3 DNA sequence: TGTGCCAGCAGCTTGGGGACAGGGGGCCGGTATGGCTACACCTTC.